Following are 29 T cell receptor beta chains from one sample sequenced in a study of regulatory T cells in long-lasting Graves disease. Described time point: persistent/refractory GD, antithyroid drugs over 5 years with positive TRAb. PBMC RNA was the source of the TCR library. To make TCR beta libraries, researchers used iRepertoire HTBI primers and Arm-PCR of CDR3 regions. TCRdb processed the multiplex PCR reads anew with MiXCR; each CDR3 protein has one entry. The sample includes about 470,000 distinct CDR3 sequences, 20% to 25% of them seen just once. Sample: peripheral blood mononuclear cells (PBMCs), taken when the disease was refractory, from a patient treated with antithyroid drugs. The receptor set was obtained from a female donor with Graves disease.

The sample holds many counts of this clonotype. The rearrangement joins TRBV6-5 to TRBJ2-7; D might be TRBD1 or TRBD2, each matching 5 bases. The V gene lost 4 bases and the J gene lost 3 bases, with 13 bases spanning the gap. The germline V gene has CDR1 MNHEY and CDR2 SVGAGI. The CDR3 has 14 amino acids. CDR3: CASSLGRTDYEQYF. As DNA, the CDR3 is TGTGCCAGCAGTTTGGGACGCACGGACTACGAGCAGTACTTC.

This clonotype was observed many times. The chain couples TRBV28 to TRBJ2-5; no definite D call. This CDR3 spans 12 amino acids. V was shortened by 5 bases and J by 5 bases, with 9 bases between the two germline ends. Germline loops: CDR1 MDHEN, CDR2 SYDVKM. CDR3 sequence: CASSLDGETQYF. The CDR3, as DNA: TGTGCCAGCAGTCTCGACGGGGAGACCCAGTACTTC.

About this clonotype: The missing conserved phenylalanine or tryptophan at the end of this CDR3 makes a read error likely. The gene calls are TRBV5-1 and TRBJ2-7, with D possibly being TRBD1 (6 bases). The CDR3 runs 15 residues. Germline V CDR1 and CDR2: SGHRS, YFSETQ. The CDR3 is CTSSLTDSSSYEQYS. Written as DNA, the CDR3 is TGCACCAGCAGCTTGACGGACAGTTCCTCCTACGAGCAGTACTCC.

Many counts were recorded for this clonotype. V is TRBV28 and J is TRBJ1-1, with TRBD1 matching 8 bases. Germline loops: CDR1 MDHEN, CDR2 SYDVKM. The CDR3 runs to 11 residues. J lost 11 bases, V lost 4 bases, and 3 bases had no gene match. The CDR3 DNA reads TGTGCCAGCAGTTCAGGGGGCTCGGCTTTCTTT. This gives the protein CASSSGGSAFF.

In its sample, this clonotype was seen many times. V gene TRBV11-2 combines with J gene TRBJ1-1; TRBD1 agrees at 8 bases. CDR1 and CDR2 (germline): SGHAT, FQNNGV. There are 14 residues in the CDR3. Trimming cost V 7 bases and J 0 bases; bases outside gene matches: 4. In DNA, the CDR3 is TGTGCCAGCACCCGGACAGGGCTGAACACTGAAGCTTTCTTT. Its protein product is CASTRTGLNTEAFF. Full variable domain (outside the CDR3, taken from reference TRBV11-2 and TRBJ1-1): EAGVAQSPRYKIIEKRQSVAFWCNPISGHATLYWYQQILGQGPKLLIQFQNNGVVDDSQLPKDRFSAERLKGVDSTLKIQPAKLEDSAVYLCASTRTGLNTEAFFGQGTRLTVV.

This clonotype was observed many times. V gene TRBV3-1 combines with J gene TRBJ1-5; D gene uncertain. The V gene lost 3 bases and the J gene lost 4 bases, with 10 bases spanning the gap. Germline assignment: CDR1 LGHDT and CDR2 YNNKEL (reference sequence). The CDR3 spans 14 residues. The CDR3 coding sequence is TGTGCCAGCAGCCATGGGGTCCTAAATCAGCCCCAGCATTTT. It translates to CASSHGVLNQPQHF.

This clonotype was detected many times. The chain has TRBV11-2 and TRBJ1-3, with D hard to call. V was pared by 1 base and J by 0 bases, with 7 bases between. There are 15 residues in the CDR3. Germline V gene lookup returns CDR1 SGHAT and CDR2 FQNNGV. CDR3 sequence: CASSLGFLSGNTIYF. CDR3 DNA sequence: TGTGCCAGCAGCTTAGGGTTCCTCTCTGGAAACACCATATATTTT. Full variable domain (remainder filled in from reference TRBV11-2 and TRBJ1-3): EAGVAQSPRYKIIEKRQSVAFWCNPISGHATLYWYQQILGQGPKLLIQFQNNGVVDDSQLPKDRFSAERLKGVDSTLKIQPAKLEDSAVYLCASSLGFLSGNTIYFGEGSWLTVV.

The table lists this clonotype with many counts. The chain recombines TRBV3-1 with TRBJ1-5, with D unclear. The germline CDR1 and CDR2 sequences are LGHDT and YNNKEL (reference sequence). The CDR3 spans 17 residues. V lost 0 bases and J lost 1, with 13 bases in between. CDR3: CASSQDFRGLSNQPQHF. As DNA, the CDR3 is TGTGCCAGCAGCCAAGATTTTCGGGGATTGAGCAATCAGCCCCAGCATTTT.

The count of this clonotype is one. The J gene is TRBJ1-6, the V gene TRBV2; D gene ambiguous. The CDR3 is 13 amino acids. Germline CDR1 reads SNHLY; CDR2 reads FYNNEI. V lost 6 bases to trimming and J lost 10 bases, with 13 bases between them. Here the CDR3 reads CASSRTYTSPLHF. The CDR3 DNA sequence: TGTGCCAGCAGCCGGACCTACACCTCACCCCTCCACTTT.

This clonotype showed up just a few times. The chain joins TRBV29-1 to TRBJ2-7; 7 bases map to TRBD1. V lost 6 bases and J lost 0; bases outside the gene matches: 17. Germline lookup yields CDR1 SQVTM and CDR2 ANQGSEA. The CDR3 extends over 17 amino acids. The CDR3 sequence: CSVITLTGARSSYEQYF. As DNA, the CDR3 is TGCAGCGTCATAACCCTTACAGGGGCTAGGAGCTCCTACGAGCAGTACTTC.

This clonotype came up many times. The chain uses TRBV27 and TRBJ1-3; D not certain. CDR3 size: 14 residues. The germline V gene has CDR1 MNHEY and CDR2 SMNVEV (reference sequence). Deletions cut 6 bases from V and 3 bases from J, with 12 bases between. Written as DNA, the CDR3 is TGTGCCAGCAGCCCCCGAGACGTTGGAAACACCATATATTTT. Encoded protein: CASSPRDVGNTIYF.

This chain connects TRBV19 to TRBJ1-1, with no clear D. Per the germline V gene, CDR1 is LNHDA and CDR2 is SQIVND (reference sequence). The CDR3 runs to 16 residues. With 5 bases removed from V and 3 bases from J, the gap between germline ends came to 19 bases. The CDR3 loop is CASSSGYPVMHTEAFF. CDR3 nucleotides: TGTGCCAGTAGTTCGGGGTACCCGGTTATGCACACTGAAGCTTTCTTT. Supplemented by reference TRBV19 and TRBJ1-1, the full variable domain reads DGGITQSPKYLFRKEGQNVTLSCEQNLNHDAMYWYRQDPGQGLRLIYYSQIVNDFQKGDIAEGYSVSREKKESFPLTVTSAQKNPTAFYLCASSSGYPVMHTEAFFGQGTRLTVV.

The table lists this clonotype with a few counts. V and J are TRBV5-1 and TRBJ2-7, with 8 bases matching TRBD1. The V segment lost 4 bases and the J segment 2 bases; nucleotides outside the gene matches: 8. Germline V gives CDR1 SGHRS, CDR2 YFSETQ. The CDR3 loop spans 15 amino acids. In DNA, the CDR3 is TGCGCCAGCAGCCGGACAGGGACGGACGCCTACGAGCAGTACTTC. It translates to CASSRTGTDAYEQYF.

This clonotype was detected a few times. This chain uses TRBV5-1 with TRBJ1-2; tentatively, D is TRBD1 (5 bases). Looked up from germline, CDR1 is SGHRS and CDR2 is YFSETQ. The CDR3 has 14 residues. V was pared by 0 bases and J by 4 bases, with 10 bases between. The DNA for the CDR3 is TGCGCCAGCAGCTTGGAGGACATCCTCTATGGCTACACCTTC. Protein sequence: CASSLEDILYGYTF.

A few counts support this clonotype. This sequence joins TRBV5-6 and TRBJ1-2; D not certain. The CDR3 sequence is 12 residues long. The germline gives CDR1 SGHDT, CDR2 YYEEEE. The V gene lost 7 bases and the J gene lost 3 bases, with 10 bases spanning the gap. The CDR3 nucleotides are TGTGCCAGCCAGCGACAAGACTATGGCTACACCTTC. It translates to CASQRQDYGYTF.

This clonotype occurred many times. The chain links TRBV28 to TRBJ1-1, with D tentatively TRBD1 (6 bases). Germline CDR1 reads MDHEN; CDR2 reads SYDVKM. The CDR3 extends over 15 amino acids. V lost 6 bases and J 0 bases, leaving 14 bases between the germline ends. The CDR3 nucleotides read TGTGCCAGCAGAGGGGGACGGAGGATGAACACTGAAGCTTTCTTT. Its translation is CASRGGRRMNTEAFF.

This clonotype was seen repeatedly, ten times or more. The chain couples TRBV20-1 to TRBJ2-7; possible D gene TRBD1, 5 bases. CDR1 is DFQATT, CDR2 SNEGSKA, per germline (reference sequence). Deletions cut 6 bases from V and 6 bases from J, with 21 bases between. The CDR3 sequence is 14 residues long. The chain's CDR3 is CSAPPQGRSSEQYF. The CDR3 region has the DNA TGCAGTGCCCCCCCCCAGGGTCGGTCTAGCGAGCAGTACTTC.

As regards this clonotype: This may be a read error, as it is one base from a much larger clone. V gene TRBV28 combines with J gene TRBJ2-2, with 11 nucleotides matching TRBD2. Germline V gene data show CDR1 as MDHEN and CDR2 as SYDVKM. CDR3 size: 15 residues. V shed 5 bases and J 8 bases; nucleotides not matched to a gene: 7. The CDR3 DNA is TGTGCCAGCAGTGTCCTCACTAGCGGGAGAGGGGAGCTGTTTTTT. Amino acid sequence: CASSVLTSGRGELFF.

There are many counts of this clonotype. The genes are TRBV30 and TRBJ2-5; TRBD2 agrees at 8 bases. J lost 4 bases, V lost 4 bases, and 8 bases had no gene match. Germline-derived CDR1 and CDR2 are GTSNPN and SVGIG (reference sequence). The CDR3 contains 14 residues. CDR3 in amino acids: CAWTPPGGRETQYF. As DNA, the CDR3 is TGTGCCTGGACCCCCCCGGGAGGGCGAGAGACCCAGTACTTC.

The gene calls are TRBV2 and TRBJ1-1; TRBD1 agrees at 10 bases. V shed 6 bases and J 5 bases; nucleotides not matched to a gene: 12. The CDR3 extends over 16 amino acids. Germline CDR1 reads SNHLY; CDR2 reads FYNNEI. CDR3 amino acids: CASSSYRDRGLTEAFF. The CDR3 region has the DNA TGTGCCAGCAGCTCTTACCGGGACAGGGGCTTAACTGAAGCTTTCTTT.

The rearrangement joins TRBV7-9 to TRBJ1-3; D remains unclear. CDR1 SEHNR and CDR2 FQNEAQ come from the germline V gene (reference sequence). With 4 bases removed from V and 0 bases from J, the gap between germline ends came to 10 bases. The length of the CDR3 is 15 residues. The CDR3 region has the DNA TGTGCCAGCAGCTCGGACTCTTACTCTGGAAACACCATATATTTT. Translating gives CASSSDSYSGNTIYF.

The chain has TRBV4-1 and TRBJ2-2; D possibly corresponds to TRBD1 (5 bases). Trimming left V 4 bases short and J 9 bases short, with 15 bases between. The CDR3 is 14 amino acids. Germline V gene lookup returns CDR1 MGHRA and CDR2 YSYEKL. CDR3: CASSPGMDGRELFF. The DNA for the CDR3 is TGCGCCAGCAGCCCAGGGATGGATGGCCGGGAGCTGTTTTTT.

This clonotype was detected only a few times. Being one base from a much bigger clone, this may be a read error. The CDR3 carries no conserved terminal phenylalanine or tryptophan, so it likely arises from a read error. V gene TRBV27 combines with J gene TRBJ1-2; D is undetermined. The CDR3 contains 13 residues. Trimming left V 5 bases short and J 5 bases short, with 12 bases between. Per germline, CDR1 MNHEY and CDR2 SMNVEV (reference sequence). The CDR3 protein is CASSEIGDYGYTS. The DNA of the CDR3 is TGTGCCAGCAGTGAGATAGGCGATTATGGCTACACCTCC.

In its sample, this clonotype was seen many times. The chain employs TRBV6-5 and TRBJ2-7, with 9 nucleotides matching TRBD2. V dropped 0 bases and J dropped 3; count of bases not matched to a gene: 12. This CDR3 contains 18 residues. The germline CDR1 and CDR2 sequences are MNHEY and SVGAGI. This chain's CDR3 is CASSYSVSGTSHLYEQYF. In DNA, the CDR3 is TGTGCCAGCAGTTACTCAGTTTCCGGGACTAGCCACCTCTACGAGCAGTACTTC.

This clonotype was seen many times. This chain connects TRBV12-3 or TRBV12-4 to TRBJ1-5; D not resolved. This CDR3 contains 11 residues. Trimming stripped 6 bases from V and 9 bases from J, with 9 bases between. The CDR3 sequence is CASSITGPQHF. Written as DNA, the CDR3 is TGTGCCAGCAGCATCACTGGGCCCCAGCATTTT.

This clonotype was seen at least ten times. The CDR3 reads CASSPRTGSYGYTF. The CDR3 bases are TGTGCCAGCAGTCCCCGGACAGGTTCCTATGGCTACACCTTC. V and J are TRBV12-3 or TRBV12-4 and TRBJ1-2; 7 bases match TRBD1. This CDR3 region has 14 residues. Losses at the gene ends were 5 bases for V and 4 bases for J; bases not matched to a gene: 7.

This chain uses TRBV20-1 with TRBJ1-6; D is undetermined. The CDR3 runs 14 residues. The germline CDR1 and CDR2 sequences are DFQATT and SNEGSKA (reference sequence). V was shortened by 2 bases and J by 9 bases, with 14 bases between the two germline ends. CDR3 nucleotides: TGCAGTGCTAGATCCCCGGATGGGTTTTCACCCCTCCACTTT. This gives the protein CSARSPDGFSPLHF.

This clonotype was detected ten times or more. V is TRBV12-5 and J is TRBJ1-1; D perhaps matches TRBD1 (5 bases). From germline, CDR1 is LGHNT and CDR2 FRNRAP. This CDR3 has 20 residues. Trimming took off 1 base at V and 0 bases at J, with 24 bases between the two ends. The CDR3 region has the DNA TGTGCTAGTGGTTTGGAGGTCTGGGGGGGAGGGAACTTCATGAACACTGAAGCTTTCTTT. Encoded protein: CASGLEVWGGGNFMNTEAFF.

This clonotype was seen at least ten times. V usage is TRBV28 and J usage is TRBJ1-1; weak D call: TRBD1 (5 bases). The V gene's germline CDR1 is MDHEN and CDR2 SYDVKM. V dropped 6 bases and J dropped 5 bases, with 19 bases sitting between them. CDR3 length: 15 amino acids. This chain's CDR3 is CASRARRGRGTEAFF. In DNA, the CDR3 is TGTGCCAGCAGAGCTCGACGGGGGAGAGGGACTGAAGCTTTCTTT.